This TCR beta chain was sequenced in a study of cytomegalovirus exposure and HLA in healthy donors. The study, taken as a whole, reports: Earlier analysis found most TCR beta V segments productive about 87% or about 30% of the time.

PCR amplification relied on 60 Vbeta primers (plus 13 Jbeta primers). Sequencing used immunoSEQ multiplex PCR; TCRdb keeps in-frame clones, though not all of them. The table shows nearly 110,000 clones, with 77% occurring only once. In germline, CDR1 is LNHDA, CDR2 SQIVND (reference sequence). This CDR3 comprises 18 residues. V shed 3 bases, J shed 1 base, and the junction held 7 bases outside the gene matches. Concerning this clone: The antigen remains unidentified.

The sequencing input was PBMCs. The source of this sequence is a male donor in good health and CMV-seronegative. The chain has TRBV19 and TRBJ1-5, with TRBD1 matching over 12 bases. The CDR3 DNA sequence: TGTGCCAGTAGTATGCTTCCGGGACAGGGGGCAAGCAATCAGCCCCAGCATTTT. Translating it yields CASSMLPGQGASNQPQHF.